These T cell receptor beta chains were read from a single sample in a study of blood T cell repertoires in COVID-19. Here immunoSEQ multiplex PCR was the method, and the copy in TCRdb shows in-frame clones only, minus some. The sample has roughly 92,000 clones; about 90% are singletons. Sample: peripheral blood. These receptors all come from a human donor with acute or convalescent COVID-19. The donor label of this sample is uncertain. Both conserved end residues are part of each CDR3. D genes are given only for firm matches. Not every row has a clone size; where given, it reads once, few, many or a size class.

V: TRBV29-1; size: .; D: .; J: TRBJ1-2; CDR3: CSVDTYGGYTF; DNA: TGCAGCGTTGATACCTACGGTGGCTACACCTTC
V: TRBV11-3; size: .; D: .; J: TRBJ1-6; CDR3: CASSLNGGHNSPLHF; DNA: TGTGCCAGCAGCTTAAACGGGGGGCACAATTCACCCCTCCACTTT
V: TRBV7-9; size: few; D: TRBD1; J: TRBJ1-2; CDR3: CASSNPTGPYGYTF; DNA: TGTGCCAGCAGCAACCCGACAGGGCCCTATGGCTACACCTTC
V: TRBV7-8; size: few; D: .; J: TRBJ1-5; CDR3: CASSLALGSGDRNQPQHF; DNA: TGTGCCAGCAGCTTAGCGCTAGGCAGCGGAGATCGCAATCAGCCCCAGCATTTT
V: TRBV6-5; size: .; D: TRBD2; J: TRBJ2-1; CDR3: CASRTSGPSYNEQFF; DNA: TGTGCCAGTAGGACTAGCGGGCCTTCCTACAATGAGCAGTTCTTC
V: TRBV11-3; size: few; D: .; J: TRBJ2-3; CDR3: CASSLDRDTDTQYF; DNA: TGTGCCAGCAGCTTGGACAGAGACACAGATACGCAGTATTTT
V: TRBV19; size: once; D: TRBD2; J: TRBJ2-7; CDR3: CASSSRTSGGEEQYF; DNA: TGTGCCAGTAGTTCCAGGACTAGCGGGGGAGAAGAGCAGTACTTC
V: TRBV5-8; size: .; D: TRBD1; J: TRBJ1-2; CDR3: CASINLNPGQSNYGYTF; DNA: TGTGCCAGCATCAACCTCAATCCGGGACAGAGTAACTATGGCTACACCTTC
V: TRBV5-5; size: .; D: .; J: TRBJ2-7; CDR3: CASSLSPQGDEQYF; DNA: TGTGCCAGCAGCTTGTCCCCACAAGGAGACGAGCAGTACTTC
V: TRBV6-5; size: .; D: .; J: TRBJ2-7; CDR3: CASSYSGGAASYEQYF; DNA: TGTGCCAGCAGTTACTCGGGCGGGGCCGCCTCCTACGAGCAGTACTTC
V: TRBV28; size: many; D: TRBD2; J: TRBJ2-7; CDR3: CASSLWTSGAPGSYEQYF; DNA: TGTGCCAGCAGTCTCTGGACTAGCGGGGCCCCAGGGTCCTACGAGCAGTACTTC
V: TRBV9; size: .; D: TRBD2; J: TRBJ2-1; CDR3: CASSLTSGGSYNEQFF; DNA: TGTGCCAGCAGCTTGACTAGCGGGGGGTCCTACAATGAGCAGTTCTTC
V: TRBV27; size: .; D: TRBD1; J: TRBJ2-1; CDR3: CASCRTGRTYNEQFF; DNA: TGTGCCAGCTGCAGGACAGGGCGGACCTACAATGAGCAGTTCTTC
V: TRBV19; size: .; D: .; J: TRBJ1-3; CDR3: CASSKQGLSSGNTIYF; DNA: TGTGCCAGTAGTAAACAGGGTTTAAGCTCTGGAAACACCATATATTTT